The entry that follows covers one T cell receptor (beta chain) sequence. Its antigen is not identified. This entry is derived from a study of cytomegalovirus exposure and HLA in healthy donors. General observations from the study: Common viral pathogens seemed, in a later analysis, to connect with several of the most significant clusters. On later analysis, the bulk of CMV-associated TCR beta chains appeared to be HLA-restricted.

It was with 60 Vbeta and 13 Jbeta primers that the PCR ran. Here immunoSEQ multiplex PCR was the method, and the copy in TCRdb shows in-frame clones only, minus some. Of around 150,000 clones listed, approximately 80% are singletons. The CDR3 covers 18 residues. V lost 2 bases to trimming and J lost 2 bases; unmatched junction nucleotides: 13. From germline, CDR1 is SGHTS and CDR2 YDEGEE. Donors counted as nominally healthy when sampled, yet unrecorded immune exposures were likely. V usage is TRBV5-8 and J usage is TRBJ1-2; 9 nucleotides align to TRBD1. This receptor was obtained from a man aged 18 to 29 in good health and CMV-seronegative. Material for sequencing was PBMCs. The CDR3 spells CASSFGSTLGTGNYGYTF. In DNA form, the CDR3 reads TGTGCCAGCAGCTTTGGGTCTACGCTGGGGACAGGGAACTATGGCTACACCTTC.